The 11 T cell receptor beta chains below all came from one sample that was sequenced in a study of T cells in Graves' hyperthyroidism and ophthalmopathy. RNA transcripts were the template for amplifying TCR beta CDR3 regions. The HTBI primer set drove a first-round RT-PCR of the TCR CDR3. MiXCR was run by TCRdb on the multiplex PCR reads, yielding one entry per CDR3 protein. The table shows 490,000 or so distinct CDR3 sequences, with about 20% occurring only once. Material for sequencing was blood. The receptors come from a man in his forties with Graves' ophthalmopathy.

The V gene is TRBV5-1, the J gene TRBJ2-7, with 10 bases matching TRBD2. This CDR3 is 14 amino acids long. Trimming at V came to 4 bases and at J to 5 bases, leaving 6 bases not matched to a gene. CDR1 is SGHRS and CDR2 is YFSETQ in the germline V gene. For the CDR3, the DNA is TGCGCCAGCAGCCTTAGGACTAGCGGCCACGAGCAGTACTTC. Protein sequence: CASSLRTSGHEQYF.

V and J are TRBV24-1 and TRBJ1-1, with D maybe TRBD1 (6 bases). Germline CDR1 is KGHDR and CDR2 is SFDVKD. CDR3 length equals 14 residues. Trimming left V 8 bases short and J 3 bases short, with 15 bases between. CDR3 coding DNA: TGTGCCACCAACCCACGGGGGGCATACACTGAAGCTTTCTTT. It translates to CATNPRGAYTEAFF.

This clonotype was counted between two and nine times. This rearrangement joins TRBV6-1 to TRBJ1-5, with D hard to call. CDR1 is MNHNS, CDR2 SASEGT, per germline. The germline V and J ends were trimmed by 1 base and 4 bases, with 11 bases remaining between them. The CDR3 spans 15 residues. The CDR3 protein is CASSEVNTANQPQHF. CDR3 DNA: TGTGCCAGCAGTGAAGTTAACACAGCTAATCAGCCCCAGCATTTT.

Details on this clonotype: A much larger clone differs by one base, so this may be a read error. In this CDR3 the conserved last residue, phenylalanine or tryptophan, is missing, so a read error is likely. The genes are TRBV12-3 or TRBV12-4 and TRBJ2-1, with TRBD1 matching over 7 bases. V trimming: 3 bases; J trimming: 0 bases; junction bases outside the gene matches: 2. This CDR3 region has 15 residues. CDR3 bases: TGTGCCAGCAGTTTGTGGACAGGCTCCTACAATGAGCAGTTCCTC. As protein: CASSLWTGSYNEQFL.

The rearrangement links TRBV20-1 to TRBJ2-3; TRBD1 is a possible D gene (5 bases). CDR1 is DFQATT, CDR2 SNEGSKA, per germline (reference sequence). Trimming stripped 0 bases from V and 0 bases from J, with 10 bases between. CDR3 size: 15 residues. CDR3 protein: CSARDQAGSTDTQYF. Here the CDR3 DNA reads TGCAGTGCTAGAGATCAAGCAGGGAGCACAGATACGCAGTATTTT.

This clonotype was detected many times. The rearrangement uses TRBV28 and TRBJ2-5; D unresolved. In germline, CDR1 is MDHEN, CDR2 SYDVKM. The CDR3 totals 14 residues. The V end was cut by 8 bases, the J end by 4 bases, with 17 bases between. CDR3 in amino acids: CASLGPTWSETQYF. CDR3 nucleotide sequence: TGTGCCAGCCTCGGCCCGACGTGGTCAGAGACCCAGTACTTC.

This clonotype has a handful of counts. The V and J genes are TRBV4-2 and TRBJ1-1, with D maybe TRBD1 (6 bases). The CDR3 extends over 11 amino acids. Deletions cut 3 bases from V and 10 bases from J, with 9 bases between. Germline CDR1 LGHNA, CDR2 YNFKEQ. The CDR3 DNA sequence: TGTGCCAGCAGCCAGGGGGCGGGAGCTTTCTTT. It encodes CASSQGAGAFF.

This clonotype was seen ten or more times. The CDR3 sequence: CAISETDASQETQYF. The DNA for the CDR3 is TGTGCCATCAGTGAGACAGACGCATCACAAGAGACCCAGTACTTC. The rearrangement links TRBV10-3 to TRBJ2-5; no clear D gene. V was trimmed by 2 bases and J by 2 bases, leaving 12 bases between them. The germline V gene encodes CDR1 ENHRY and CDR2 SYGVKD. This CDR3 is built from 15 residues.

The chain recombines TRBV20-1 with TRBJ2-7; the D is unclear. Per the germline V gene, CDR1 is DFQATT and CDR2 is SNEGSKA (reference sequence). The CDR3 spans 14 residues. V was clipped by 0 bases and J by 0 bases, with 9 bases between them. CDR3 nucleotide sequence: TGCAGTGCTAGAGATAAGGGATCCTCCTACGAGCAGTACTTC. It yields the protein CSARDKGSSYEQYF.

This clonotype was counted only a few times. The CDR3: CASSLDYGYEAFF. In DNA form, the CDR3 reads TGCGCCAGCAGCCTCGATTACGGGTACGAAGCTTTCTTT. This chain joins TRBV5-1 and TRBJ1-1; no clear D. This CDR3 has 13 amino acids. V lost 4 bases to trimming and J lost 8 bases, with 15 bases between them. CDR1 SGHRS and CDR2 YFSETQ come from the germline V gene.

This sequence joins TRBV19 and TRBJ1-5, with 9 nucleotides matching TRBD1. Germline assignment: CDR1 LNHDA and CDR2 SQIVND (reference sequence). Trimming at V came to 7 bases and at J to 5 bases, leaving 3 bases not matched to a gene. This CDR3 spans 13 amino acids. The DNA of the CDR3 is TGTGCCAGTAATCGGGACAGGGATCAGCCCCAGCATTTT. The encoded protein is CASNRDRDQPQHF. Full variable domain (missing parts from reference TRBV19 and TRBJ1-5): DGGITQSPKYLFRKEGQNVTLSCEQNLNHDAMYWYRQDPGQGLRLIYYSQIVNDFQKGDIAEGYSVSREKKESFPLTVTSAQKNPTAFYLCASNRDRDQPQHFGDGTRLSIL.